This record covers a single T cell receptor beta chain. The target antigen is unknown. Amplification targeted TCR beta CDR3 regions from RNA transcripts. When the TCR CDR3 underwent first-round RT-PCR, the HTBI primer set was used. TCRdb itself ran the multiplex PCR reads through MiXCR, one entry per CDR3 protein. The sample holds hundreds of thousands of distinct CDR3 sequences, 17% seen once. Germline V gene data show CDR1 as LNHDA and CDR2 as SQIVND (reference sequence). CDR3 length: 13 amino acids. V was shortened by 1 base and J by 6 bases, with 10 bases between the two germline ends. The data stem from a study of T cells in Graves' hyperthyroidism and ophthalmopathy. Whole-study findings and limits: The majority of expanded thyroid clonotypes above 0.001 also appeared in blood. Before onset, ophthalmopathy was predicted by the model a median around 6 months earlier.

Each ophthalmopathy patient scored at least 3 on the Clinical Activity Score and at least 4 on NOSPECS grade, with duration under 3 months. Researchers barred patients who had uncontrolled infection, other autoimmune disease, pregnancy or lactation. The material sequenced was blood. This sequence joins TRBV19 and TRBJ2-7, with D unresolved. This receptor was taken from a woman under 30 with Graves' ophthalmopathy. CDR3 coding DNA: TGTGCCAGTAGTATAGTGGGCCGAATCGAGCAGTACTTC. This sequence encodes CASSIVGRIEQYF.